Below are 24 T cell receptor beta chains sequenced from a single sample in a study of blood T cell repertoires in COVID-19. Produced via immunoSEQ multiplex PCR; TCRdb's table is partial and in-frame only. Among fewer than 150,000 clones, 87% were seen once, and the ten largest hold more than 3.5%. Sequencing input: peripheral blood. The receptors shown here come from a woman aged 55-69 years with acute or convalescent COVID-19.

CDR3 residues: CASSSGTSVYEQYF. Here the CDR3 DNA reads TGTGCCAGCAGCTCAGGGACTAGCGTTTACGAGCAGTACTTC. The chain carries TRBV5-4 and TRBJ2-7; 10 bases line up with TRBD2. The CDR3 loop spans 14 amino acids. Losses at the gene ends were 3 bases for V and 4 bases for J; bases not matched to a gene: 4. Germline CDR1 is SGHNT and CDR2 is YYREEE (reference sequence).

This clone has just a few counts. J is TRBJ1-4 and V is TRBV5-1; TRBD1 agrees at 12 bases. The trim removed 1 base at V and 8 bases at J, leaving 18 bases unmatched. The CDR3 loop spans 20 amino acids. Germline V CDR1 and CDR2: SGHRS, YFSETQ. CDR3 in amino acids: CASSLRPSPGQGARREKLFF. In DNA, the CDR3 is TGCGCCAGCAGCTTGCGGCCTAGTCCGGGACAGGGGGCTAGGCGGGAAAAACTGTTTTTT.

The V and J genes are TRBV7-3 and TRBJ2-3; 12 bases are a match to TRBD2. This CDR3 comprises 14 residues. CDR1 SGHTA and CDR2 FQGTGA come from the germline V gene. The junction had 4 bases not matched to a gene; V was cut back by 5 bases and J by 7 bases. The chain's CDR3 is CASSLAGGRNTQYF. The CDR3, as DNA: TGTGCCAGCAGCCTAGCGGGAGGGCGGAATACGCAGTATTTT.

J is TRBJ2-7 and V is TRBV2; D is possibly TRBD2 (6 bases). The V gene's germline CDR1 is SNHLY and CDR2 FYNNEI. The V end lost 8 bases, the J end lost 0 bases, and 8 bases lay between the germline ends. The CDR3 contains 12 residues. The CDR3 here is CASGGLSYEQYF. CDR3 nucleotide sequence: TGTGCCAGCGGGGGACTCTCCTACGAGCAGTACTTC.

The gene calls are TRBV9 and TRBJ2-3; D perhaps matches TRBD1 (6 bases). Germline-derived CDR1 and CDR2 are SGDLS and YYNGEE. The V end lost 2 bases, the J end lost 4 bases, and 8 bases lay between the germline ends. The CDR3 runs 13 residues. In DNA, the CDR3 is TGTGCCAGCAGCGTGGACAGACCAGATACGCAGTATTTT. This encodes CASSVDRPDTQYF.

This sequence joins TRBV5-1 and TRBJ2-3; a weak D match, TRBD2 (5 bases). Per the germline V gene, CDR1 is SGHRS and CDR2 is YFSETQ. V lost 0 bases, J lost 2 bases, and 7 bases lay in between. The CDR3 extends over 14 amino acids. The CDR3 loop is CASSLGLNTDTQYF. The CDR3 nucleotides are TGCGCCAGCAGCTTGGGACTAAACACAGATACGCAGTATTTT.

This chain links TRBV5-1 with TRBJ1-1; the D is unclear. This CDR3 region has 14 residues. CDR1 is SGHRS and CDR2 is YFSETQ in the germline V gene. Trimming cost V 4 bases and J 6 bases, with 16 bases left between them. CDR3 in amino acids: CASSPAGLEAEAFF. DNA of the CDR3: TGCGCCAGCAGCCCGGCGGGGTTGGAGGCTGAAGCTTTCTTT.

This clone was detected only once. The V call is TRBV5-1, the J call TRBJ2-1, with 8 bases matching TRBD2. CDR1 is SGHRS, CDR2 YFSETQ, per germline. V was clipped by 5 bases and J by 3 bases; unmatched bases: 13. This CDR3 region has 17 residues. The CDR3 DNA reads as TGCGCCAGCAGACCTGGCCTAGCGGGTCCCCTCTACAATGAGCAGTTCTTC. Protein: CASRPGLAGPLYNEQFF.

The chain has TRBV28 and TRBJ2-7; TRBD2 is a possible D gene (5 bases). The germline V gene has CDR1 MDHEN and CDR2 SYDVKM. CDR3 length: 14 residues. Trimming shortened V by 3 bases and J by 0 bases, and 9 bases separated the two germline ends. Written as DNA, the CDR3 is TGTGCCAGCAGTTTGAGCGGTAGCTCCTACGAGCAGTACGTC. Residues: CASSLSGSSYEQYV.

CDR3 sequence (DNA): TGCGCCAGCAGGACAGGAGAGAACACTGAAGCTTTCTTT. As protein: CASRTGENTEAFF. The chain joins TRBV5-1 to TRBJ1-1, with D tentatively TRBD1 (6 bases). Germline CDR1 and CDR2: SGHRS and YFSETQ. The CDR3 runs to 13 residues. The ends were cut back, 5 bases at V and 1 base at J, with 9 bases in the middle. Drawing the rest from reference TRBV5-1 and TRBJ1-1, the complete variable domain is KAGVTQTPRYLIKTRGQQVTLSCSPISGHRSVSWYQQTPGQGLQFLFEYFSETQRNKGNFPGRFSGRQFSNSRSEMNVSTLELGDSALYLCASRTGENTEAFFGQGTRLTVV.

CDR3 region: CASRERAGGGQPQHF. The CDR3 DNA reads as TGTGCCAGCAGGGAGCGGGCAGGGGGCGGACAGCCCCAGCATTTT. The rearrangement links TRBV6-5 to TRBJ1-5, with 8 positions matching TRBD1. Germline V CDR1 and CDR2: MNHEY, SVGAGI. The V segment lost 6 bases and the J segment 7 bases; nucleotides outside the gene matches: 11. The CDR3 length is 15 residues.

This clone was seen a handful of times. This sequence joins TRBV4-1 and TRBJ1-3, with a tentative D call TRBD1 (6 bases). The CDR3 has 17 amino acids. The germline V gene encodes CDR1 MGHRA and CDR2 YSYEKL. Trimming took off 1 base at V and 4 bases at J, with 17 bases between the two ends. The CDR3 reads CASSQVPGGPSGNTIYF. DNA for the CDR3: TGCGCCAGCAGCCAAGTTCCGGGGGGCCCCTCGGGAAACACCATATATTTT.

This chain uses TRBV27 with TRBJ1-5; 7 bases are a match to TRBD1. The V and J ends lost 3 bases and 2 bases, in that order; junction bases with no gene match: 4. The CDR3 is 15 residues long. CDR1 MNHEY and CDR2 SMNVEV come from the germline V gene (reference sequence). CDR3 loop: CASSFNTGGNQPQHF. The DNA for the CDR3 is TGTGCCAGCAGTTTTAATACAGGGGGCAATCAGCCCCAGCATTTT.

In this sample, this clone turned up once. The chain employs TRBV5-1 and TRBJ1-2; D remains ambiguous. CDR1 is SGHRS and CDR2 is YFSETQ in the germline V gene. V lost 0 bases to trimming and J lost 0 bases, with 6 bases between them. This CDR3 has 14 residues. CDR3 region: CASSLAEANYGYTF. In DNA, the CDR3 is TGCGCCAGCAGCTTGGCCGAGGCTAACTATGGCTACACCTTC.

This clone has just one count. The chain joins TRBV28 to TRBJ1-3; D remains ambiguous. The CDR3 runs 17 residues. V lost 3 bases and J 4 bases, leaving 19 bases between the germline ends. Germline V gene data show CDR1 as MDHEN and CDR2 as SYDVKM. CDR3 sequence reads: CASSFGLRAGGGNTIYF. The DNA for the CDR3 is TGTGCCAGCAGTTTCGGATTGCGAGCGGGCGGAGGAAACACCATATATTTT. Variable domain in full (rest from reference TRBV28 and TRBJ1-3): DVKVTQSSRYLVKRTGEKVFLECVQDMDHENMFWYRQDPGLGLRLIYFSYDVKMKEKGDIPEGYSVSREKKERFSLILESASTNQTSMYLCASSFGLRAGGGNTIYFGEGSWLTVV.

This chain uses TRBV2 with TRBJ2-1, with 13 bases fitting TRBD2. Looked up from germline, CDR1 is SNHLY and CDR2 is FYNNEI. There are 15 residues in the CDR3. Losses at the gene ends were 5 bases for V and 7 bases for J; bases not matched to a gene: 5. CDR3 DNA sequence: TGTGCCAGCAGTCCGGGACTAGCGGGGTTAAATGAGCAGTTCTTC. Its protein is CASSPGLAGLNEQFF.

The rearrangement joins TRBV27 to TRBJ1-2; possibly TRBD1 for D (5 bases). From germline, CDR1 is MNHEY and CDR2 SMNVEV (reference sequence). The germline V and J ends were trimmed by 3 bases and 8 bases, with 13 bases remaining between them. The CDR3 is made up of 13 amino acids. CDR3 nucleotide sequence: TGTGCCAGCAGTTTTCAGCAGGGTGACGGCTACACCTTC. Amino acid sequence: CASSFQQGDGYTF.

This chain connects TRBV10-2 to TRBJ2-1, with 12 bases that match TRBD1. The CDR3 runs 16 residues. V lost 6 bases to trimming and J lost 6 bases; unmatched junction nucleotides: 9. Per the germline V gene, CDR1 is WSHSY and CDR2 is SAAADI. The CDR3 loop is CASRRTGTGGSNEQFF. The DNA of the CDR3 is TGCGCCAGCAGGAGAACCGGGACAGGGGGCTCCAATGAGCAGTTCTTC.

V usage is TRBV28 and J usage is TRBJ2-1; the match to TRBD1 covers 7 bases. The CDR3 has 15 residues. V trimming: 2 bases; J trimming: 5 bases; junction bases outside the gene matches: 6. Germline CDR1 and CDR2: MDHEN and SYDVKM. CDR3 nucleotide sequence: TGTGCCAGCAGTTTAGTGGGACAGACGAACAATGAGCAGTTCTTC. It specifies CASSLVGQTNNEQFF.

The chain couples TRBV5-1 to TRBJ1-3; 8 nucleotides align to TRBD1. This CDR3 is 17 amino acids long. Trimming took 2 bases from V and 3 from J; bases not matched to a gene: 10. Germline V gives CDR1 SGHRS, CDR2 YFSETQ. The CDR3 reads CASSFGSGQGHGNTIYF. The CDR3, as DNA: TGCGCCAGCAGCTTTGGATCCGGACAGGGTCATGGAAACACCATATATTTT.

The gene calls are TRBV7-9 and TRBJ1-4, with D perhaps matching TRBD1 (5 bases). The CDR3 spans 15 residues. The V and J ends lost 1 base and 8 bases respectively, with 14 bases between them. Germline values: CDR1 SEHNR, CDR2 FQNEAQ (reference sequence). CDR3 amino acids: CASSLGPGGQEKLFF. Written as DNA, the CDR3 is TGTGCCAGCAGCTTAGGTCCGGGGGGTCAGGAAAAACTGTTTTTT.

This chain connects TRBV19 to TRBJ1-2; D is uncertain. The CDR3 is 15 residues long. V lost 9 bases and J 4 bases, leaving 21 bases between the germline ends. Looked up from germline, CDR1 is LNHDA and CDR2 is SQIVND (reference sequence). Here the CDR3 DNA reads TGTGCCAGCCGGGATAGATCCAGCTCCTTCTATGGCTACACCTTC. It specifies CASRDRSSSFYGYTF.

V is TRBV19 and J is TRBJ2-1, with 12 bases that match TRBD1. The CDR3 consists of 15 residues. Germline CDR1 and CDR2: LNHDA and SQIVND (reference sequence). Trimming at V came to 5 bases and at J to 7 bases, leaving 6 bases not matched to a gene. CDR3 region: CASSEGTGGRNEQFF. CDR3 DNA sequence: TGTGCCAGTAGTGAGGGGACAGGGGGCAGGAATGAGCAGTTCTTC.

V usage is TRBV10-1 and J usage is TRBJ2-3; possible D gene TRBD2, 6 bases. The germline gives CDR1 WNHNN, CDR2 SYGVQD (reference sequence). Trimming cost V 3 bases and J 8 bases, with 12 bases left between them. The CDR3 length is 13 residues. CDR3: CASSDGSSFTQYF. In DNA form, the CDR3 reads TGCGCCAGCAGTGACGGGAGTAGTTTTACGCAGTATTTT.